These 3 T cell receptor beta chains were all obtained from the same sample, sequenced in a study of blood T cells in healthy people across ages. Then a second PCR, running about 6 to 12 cycles, was carried out with a sample-barcoded 5' primer and a J-beta primer mix. One entry per CDR3 protein, called by TCRdb with MiXCR from the 5' RACE reads. The sample carries roughly 640,000 distinct CDR3 sequences, about 30% recorded once. Sequenced sample: blood. The receptor set was obtained from an elderly woman in good health.

Remarks on this clonotype: A much larger clone lies one base from this, so it may be a read error. The rearrangement uses TRBV20-1 and TRBJ2-5; TRBD2 agrees at 8 bases. The CDR3 consists of 13 residues. CDR1 is DFQATT and CDR2 is SNEGSKA in the germline V gene (reference sequence). The CDR3 bases are TGCAGTGCTCGTCCGGGACTAGTGGAGACCCGGTACTTC. It is translated as CSARPGLVETRYF.

In this sample, this clonotype turned up many times. This sequence joins TRBV20-1 and TRBJ1-2, with a weak D call TRBD1 (6 bases). CDR1 and CDR2 (germline): DFQATT, SNEGSKA (reference sequence). This CDR3 contains 12 residues. The V end lost 5 bases, the J end lost 8 bases, and 15 bases lay between the germline ends. CDR3 sequence reads: CSAQGGIGGYTF. For the CDR3, the DNA is TGCAGTGCTCAAGGGGGGATCGGAGGCTACACCTTC.

This clonotype was seen at least ten times. The rearrangement uses TRBV7-2 and TRBJ2-3, with TRBD2 matching 10 bases. Trimming cost V 5 bases and J 7 bases; bases outside gene matches: 9. Germline V gene data show CDR1 as SGHTA and CDR2 as FQGNSA. There are 15 residues in the CDR3. The DNA for the CDR3 is TGTGCCAGCAGCCCACAGCGGGGGGGCCCTTATACGCAGTATTTT. It specifies CASSPQRGGPYTQYF.